The present entry profiles one TCR beta chain with its context. The target antigen is unknown. The CDR3 loop spans 18 amino acids. The germline V gene has CDR1 SGHRS and CDR2 YFSETQ. The V gene end was trimmed by 1 base and the J gene end by 0 bases; junction bases not matched to a gene: 9. A roughly 120-subject validation cohort, separate from the approximately 610-subject first cohort, supplied the donors. The source of the sample is a study of cytomegalovirus exposure and HLA in healthy donors. Study background: The roughly 670 first-cohort repertoires shared a platform with the approximately 130 validation repertoires, as reported in a later analysis. Notes on the study in general: Specific recognition of CMV antigens was confirmed in vitro for a few chains (all CMV-associated).

Clones were sequenced by immunoSEQ multiplex PCR, and TCRdb holds only the in-frame ones, with some missing. The sample lists about 360,000 clones; 70% to 90% were seen once. The sample consisted of PBMCs. The rearrangement links TRBV5-1 to TRBJ2-1; TRBD2 matches 8 bases. This TCR was recovered from a woman aged 18-29 years in good health and CMV-seronegative. The chain's CDR3 is CASSLYPTSANSYNEQFF. The CDR3 DNA reads TGCGCCAGCAGCTTGTACCCGACTAGCGCCAACTCCTACAATGAGCAGTTCTTC.